The entry that follows covers one TCR beta chain sequence. The antigen remains undetermined. This could be a read error, since a much larger clone is one nucleotide away. These data are taken from a study of T cells in Graves' hyperthyroidism and ophthalmopathy. Whole-study context: Peripheral blood collection took place at initial diagnosis, before any treatment.

PBMCs were sourced from roughly 9.7 ml fresh peripheral blood. Germline lookup yields CDR1 KGHSH and CDR2 LQKENI. This CDR3 region has 13 residues. Study-wide results and limits: From stable hyperthyroidism, ophthalmopathy was set apart by a 13 V-J model.

RNA transcripts gave rise to amplified TCR beta CDR3 regions. Primed by the HTBI set, a first-round RT-PCR was run on the TCR CDR3. Each CDR3 protein is one row after TCRdb ran MiXCR on the multiplex PCR reads. Seen here are a few hundred thousand distinct CDR3 sequences, more than 12% observed once, and the top ten hold less than 15%. This clonotype originated in a woman in her thirties or forties with Graves' hyperthyroidism that later progressed to Graves' ophthalmopathy. Sequencing input: blood. V usage is TRBV18 and J usage is TRBJ2-7; no reliable D call. In DNA, the CDR3 is TGTGCCCGCTCACCGGCGGCCACCTACGAGCAGTACTTC. It specifies CARSPAATYEQYF.